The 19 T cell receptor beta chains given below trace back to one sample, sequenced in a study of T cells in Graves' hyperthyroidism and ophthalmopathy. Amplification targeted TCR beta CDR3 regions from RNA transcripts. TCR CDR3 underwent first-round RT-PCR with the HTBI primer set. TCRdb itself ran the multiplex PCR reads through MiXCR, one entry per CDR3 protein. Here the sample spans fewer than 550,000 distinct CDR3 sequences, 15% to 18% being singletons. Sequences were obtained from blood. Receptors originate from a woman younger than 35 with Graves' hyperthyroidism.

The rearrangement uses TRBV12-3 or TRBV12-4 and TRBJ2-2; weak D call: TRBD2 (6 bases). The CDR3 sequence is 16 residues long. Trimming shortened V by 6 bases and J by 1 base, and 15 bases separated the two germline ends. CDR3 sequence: CASSQDLRENTGELFF. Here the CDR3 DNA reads TGTGCCAGCAGCCAAGATTTGCGGGAGAACACCGGGGAGCTGTTTTTT.

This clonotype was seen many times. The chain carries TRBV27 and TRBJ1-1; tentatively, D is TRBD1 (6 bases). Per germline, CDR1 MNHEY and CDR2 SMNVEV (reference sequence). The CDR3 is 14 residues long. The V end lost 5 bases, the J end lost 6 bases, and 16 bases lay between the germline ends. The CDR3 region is CASSPRGGTSEAFF. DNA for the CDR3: TGTGCCAGCAGTCCCAGGGGTGGCACGTCTGAAGCTTTCTTT.

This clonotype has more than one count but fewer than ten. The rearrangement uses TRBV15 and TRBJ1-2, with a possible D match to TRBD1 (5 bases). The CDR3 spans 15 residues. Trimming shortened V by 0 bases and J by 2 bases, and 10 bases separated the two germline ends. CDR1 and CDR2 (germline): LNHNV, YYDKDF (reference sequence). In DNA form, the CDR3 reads TGTGCCACCAGCAGAGAAGGGGTCGGAAACTATGGCTACACCTTC. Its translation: CATSREGVGNYGYTF.

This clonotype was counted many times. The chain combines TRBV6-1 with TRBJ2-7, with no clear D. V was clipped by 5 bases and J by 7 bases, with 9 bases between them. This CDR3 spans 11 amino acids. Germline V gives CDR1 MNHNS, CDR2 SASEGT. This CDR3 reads CASSIAGEQYF. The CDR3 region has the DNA TGTGCCAGCAGTATAGCTGGGGAGCAGTACTTC.

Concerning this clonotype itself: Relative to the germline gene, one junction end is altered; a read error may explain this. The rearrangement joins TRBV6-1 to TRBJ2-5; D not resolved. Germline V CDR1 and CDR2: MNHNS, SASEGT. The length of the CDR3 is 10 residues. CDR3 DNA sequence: TGTGCCAGCAGTGAAGCTCGGTCTCACTTC. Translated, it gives CASSEARSHF.

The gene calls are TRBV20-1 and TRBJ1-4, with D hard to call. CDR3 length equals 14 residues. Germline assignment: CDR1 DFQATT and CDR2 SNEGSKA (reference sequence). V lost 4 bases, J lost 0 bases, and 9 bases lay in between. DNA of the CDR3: TGCAGTGCTAACCATAAACCAACTAATGAAAAACTGTTTTTT. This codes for CSANHKPTNEKLFF.

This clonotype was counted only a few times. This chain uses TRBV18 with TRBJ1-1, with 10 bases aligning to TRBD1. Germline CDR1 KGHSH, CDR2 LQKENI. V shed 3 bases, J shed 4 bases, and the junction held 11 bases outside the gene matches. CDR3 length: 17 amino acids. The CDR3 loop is CASSPLKTGTGATEAFF. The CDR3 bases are TGTGCCAGCTCACCGCTAAAAACCGGGACAGGGGCCACTGAAGCTTTCTTT.

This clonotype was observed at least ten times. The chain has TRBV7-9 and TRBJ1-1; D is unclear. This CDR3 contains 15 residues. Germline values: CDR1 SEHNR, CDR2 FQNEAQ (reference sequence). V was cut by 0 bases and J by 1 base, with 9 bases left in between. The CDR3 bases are TGTGCCAGCAGCTTAGCTTGGGCGGAGAACACTGAAGCTTTCTTT. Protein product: CASSLAWAENTEAFF.

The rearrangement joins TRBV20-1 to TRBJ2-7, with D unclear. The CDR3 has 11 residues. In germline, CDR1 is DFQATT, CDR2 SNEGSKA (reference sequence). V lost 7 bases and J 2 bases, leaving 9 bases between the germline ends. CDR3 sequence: CSVHRPYEQYF. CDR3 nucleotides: TGCAGTGTCCACCGACCCTACGAGCAGTACTTC.

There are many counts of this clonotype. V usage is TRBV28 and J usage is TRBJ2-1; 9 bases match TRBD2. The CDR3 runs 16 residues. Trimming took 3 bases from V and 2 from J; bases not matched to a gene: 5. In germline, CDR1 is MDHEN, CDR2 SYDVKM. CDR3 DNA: TGTGCCAGCAGTTTGGGACTAGCTGGAGCCTACAATGAGCAGTTCTTC. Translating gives CASSLGLAGAYNEQFF.

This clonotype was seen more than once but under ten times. The CDR3 region is CASSPSGTGSNQPQHF. Here the CDR3 DNA reads TGTGCCAGCTCACCTTCCGGGACAGGGTCTAATCAGCCCCAGCATTTT. The chain carries TRBV18 and TRBJ1-5; TRBD1 matches 9 bases. V lost 3 bases to trimming and J lost 4 bases; unmatched junction nucleotides: 7. Germline CDR1 is KGHSH and CDR2 is LQKENI. The CDR3 is 16 residues long.

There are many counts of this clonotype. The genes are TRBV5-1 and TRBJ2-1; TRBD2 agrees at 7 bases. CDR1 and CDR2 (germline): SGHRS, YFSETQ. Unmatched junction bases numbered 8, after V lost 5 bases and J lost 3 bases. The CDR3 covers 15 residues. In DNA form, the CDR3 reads TGCGCCAGCAGTCAGGCGGGGGTCAACTACAATGAGCAGTTCTTC. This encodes CASSQAGVNYNEQFF.

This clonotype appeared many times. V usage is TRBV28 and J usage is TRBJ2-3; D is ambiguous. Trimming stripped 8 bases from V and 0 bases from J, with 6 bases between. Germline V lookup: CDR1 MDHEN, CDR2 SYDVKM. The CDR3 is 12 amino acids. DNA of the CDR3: TGTGCCAGCTCGGTCAGCACAGATACGCAGTATTTT. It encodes CASSVSTDTQYF.

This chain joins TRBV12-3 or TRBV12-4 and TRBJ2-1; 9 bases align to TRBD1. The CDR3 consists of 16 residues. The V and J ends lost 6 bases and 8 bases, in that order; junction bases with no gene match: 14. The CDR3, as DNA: TGTGCCAGCAGCCCAAACTCGGGACAGGGAAGCTATGAGCAGTTCTTC. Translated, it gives CASSPNSGQGSYEQFF.

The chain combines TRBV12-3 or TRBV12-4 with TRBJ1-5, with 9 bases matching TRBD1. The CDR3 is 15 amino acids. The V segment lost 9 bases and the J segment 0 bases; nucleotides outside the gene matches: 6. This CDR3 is CASRGQGRSNQPQHF. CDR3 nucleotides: TGTGCCAGTAGGGGACAGGGCCGTAGCAATCAGCCCCAGCATTTT.

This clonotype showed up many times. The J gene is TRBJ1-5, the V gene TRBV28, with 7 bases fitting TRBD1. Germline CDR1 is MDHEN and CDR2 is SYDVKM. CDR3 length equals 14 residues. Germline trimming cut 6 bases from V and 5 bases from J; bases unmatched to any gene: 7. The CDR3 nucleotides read TGTGCCAGCAGCCTATACAGGGGACATCAGCCCCAGCATTTT. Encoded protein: CASSLYRGHQPQHF.

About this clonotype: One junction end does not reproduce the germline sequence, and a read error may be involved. The CDR3 spells CASSFSLRFVSHEQYF. The CDR3 DNA is TGTGCCAGCAGTTTTTCCTTACGTTTTGTCTCCCACGAGCAGTACTTC. The chain couples TRBV28 to TRBJ2-7, with no clear D. CDR1 and CDR2 from the germline V gene are MDHEN and SYDVKM. The length of the CDR3 is 16 residues.

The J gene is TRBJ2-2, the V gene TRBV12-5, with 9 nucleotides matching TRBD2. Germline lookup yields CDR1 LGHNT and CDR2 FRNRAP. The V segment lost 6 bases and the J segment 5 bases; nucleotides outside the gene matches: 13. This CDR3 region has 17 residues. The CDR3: CASGRTPSGEPTGELFF. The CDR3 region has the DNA TGTGCTAGTGGCCGCACTCCTAGCGGGGAGCCTACCGGGGAGCTGTTTTTT.

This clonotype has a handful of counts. For the CDR3, the DNA is TGTGCCACCAGTCGTGCCGGGGGATCTCAAGAGACCCAGTACTTC. Its translation: CATSRAGGSQETQYF. The chain couples TRBV24-1 to TRBJ2-5; D possibly corresponds to TRBD2 (6 bases). The CDR3 runs 15 residues. Germline V gene data show CDR1 as KGHDR and CDR2 as SFDVKD. Trimming removed 6 bases at V and 2 bases at J, with 15 bases between.